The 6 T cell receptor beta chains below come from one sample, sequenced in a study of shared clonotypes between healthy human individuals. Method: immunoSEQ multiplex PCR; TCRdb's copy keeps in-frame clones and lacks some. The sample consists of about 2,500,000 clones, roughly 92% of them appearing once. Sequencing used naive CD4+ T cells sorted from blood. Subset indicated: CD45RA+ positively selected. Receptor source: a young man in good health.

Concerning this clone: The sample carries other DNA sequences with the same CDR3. CDR3 nucleotide sequence: TGCGCCAGCAGCCAAGATGTGGCAGGGGGCTCCTACGAGCAGTACTTC. Its translation is CASSQDVAGGSYEQYF. The chain uses TRBV4-3 and TRBJ2-7; 7 bases line up with TRBD1. Germline V CDR1 and CDR2: LGHNA, YSLEER. The CDR3 consists of 16 residues. Unmatched junction bases numbered 5, after V lost 0 bases and J lost 0 bases.

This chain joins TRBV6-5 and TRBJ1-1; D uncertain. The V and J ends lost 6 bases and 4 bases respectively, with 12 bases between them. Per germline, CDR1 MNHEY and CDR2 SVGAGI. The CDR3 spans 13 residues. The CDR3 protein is CASSYVEFTEAFF. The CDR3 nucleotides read TGTGCCAGCAGCTACGTGGAGTTCACTGAAGCTTTCTTT.

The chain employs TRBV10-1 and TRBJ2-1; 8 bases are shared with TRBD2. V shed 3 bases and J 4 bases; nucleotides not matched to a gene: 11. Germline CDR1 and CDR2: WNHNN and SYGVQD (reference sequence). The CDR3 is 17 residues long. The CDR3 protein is CASSDSGAGGLYNEQFF. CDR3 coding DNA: TGCGCCAGCAGTGATTCGGGTGCGGGGGGCCTTTACAATGAGCAGTTCTTC.

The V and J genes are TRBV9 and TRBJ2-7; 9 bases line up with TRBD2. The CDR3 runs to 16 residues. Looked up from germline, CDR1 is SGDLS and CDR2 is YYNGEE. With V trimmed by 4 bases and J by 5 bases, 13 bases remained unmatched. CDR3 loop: CASSRGLAGEIHEQYF. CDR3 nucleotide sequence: TGTGCCAGCAGCCGGGGTTTAGCGGGAGAAATCCACGAGCAGTACTTC.

The CDR3 region has the DNA TGCGCCAGCAGCACGGGACAGGCCCCTCGCAATGAGCAGTTCTTC. Protein product: CASSTGQAPRNEQFF. The V and J genes are TRBV5-1 and TRBJ2-1; 8 bases map to TRBD1. The CDR3 has 15 residues. V trimming: 4 bases; J trimming: 6 bases; junction bases outside the gene matches: 9. The germline gives CDR1 SGHRS, CDR2 YFSETQ.

The chain's CDR3 is CASSYSGDTGELFF. DNA for the CDR3: TGTGCCAGCAGTTACTCCGGAGACACCGGGGAGCTGTTTTTT. The chain combines TRBV6-6 with TRBJ2-2; no reliable D call. The CDR3 runs 14 residues. Germline CDR1 and CDR2: MNHNY and SVGAGI (reference sequence). Trimming removed 0 bases from V and 3 bases from J, with 5 bases in between.